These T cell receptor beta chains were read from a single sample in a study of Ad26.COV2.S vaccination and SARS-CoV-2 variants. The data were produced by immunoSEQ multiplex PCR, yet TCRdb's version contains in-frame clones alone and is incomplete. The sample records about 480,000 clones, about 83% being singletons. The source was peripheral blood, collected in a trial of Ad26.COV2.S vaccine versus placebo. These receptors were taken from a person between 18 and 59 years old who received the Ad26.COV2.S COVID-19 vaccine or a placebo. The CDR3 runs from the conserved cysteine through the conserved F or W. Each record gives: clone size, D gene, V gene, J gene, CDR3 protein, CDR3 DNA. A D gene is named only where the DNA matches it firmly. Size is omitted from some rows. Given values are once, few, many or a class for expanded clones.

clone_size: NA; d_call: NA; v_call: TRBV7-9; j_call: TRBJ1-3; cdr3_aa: CASSTSSGSGNTIYF; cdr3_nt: TGTGCCAGCAGCACGAGCTCGGGGTCTGGAAACACCATATATTTT
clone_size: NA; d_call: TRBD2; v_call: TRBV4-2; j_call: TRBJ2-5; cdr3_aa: CASSQEPPTGRALETQYF; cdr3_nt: TGTGCCAGCAGCCAAGAGCCCCCCACCGGGAGGGCCTTGGAGACCCAGTACTTC
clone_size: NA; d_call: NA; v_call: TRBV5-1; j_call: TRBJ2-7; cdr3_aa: CASSLGREQYF; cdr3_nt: TGCGCCAGCAGCTTGGGGCGAGAGCAGTACTTC
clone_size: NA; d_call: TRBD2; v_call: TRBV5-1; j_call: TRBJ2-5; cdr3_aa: CASSLGLAVKETQYF; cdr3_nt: TGCGCCAGCAGCTTGGGGCTAGCGGTAAAAGAGACCCAGTACTTC
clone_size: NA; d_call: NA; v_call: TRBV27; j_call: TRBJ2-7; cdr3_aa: CASSLGIGAGEQYF; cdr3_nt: TGTGCCAGCAGTTTAGGTATCGGAGCGGGCGAGCAGTACTTC
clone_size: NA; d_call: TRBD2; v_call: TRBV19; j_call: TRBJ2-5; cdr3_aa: CASSAGGQETQYF; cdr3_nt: TGTGCCAGTAGCGCGGGGGGCCAAGAGACCCAGTACTTC
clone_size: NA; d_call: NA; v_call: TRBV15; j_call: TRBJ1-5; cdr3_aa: CATSRQRNQPQHF; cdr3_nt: TGTGCCACCAGCAGACAGAGGAATCAGCCCCAGCATTTT
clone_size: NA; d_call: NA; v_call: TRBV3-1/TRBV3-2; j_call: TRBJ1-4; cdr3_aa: CASSHLDGRKEKLFF; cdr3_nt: TGTGCCAGCAGCCATTTGGACGGGAGGAAGGAAAAACTGTTTTTT
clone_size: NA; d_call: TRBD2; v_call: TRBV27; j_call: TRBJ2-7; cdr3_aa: CASSSTGGPVGEQYF; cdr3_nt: TGTGCCAGCAGTTCTACGGGAGGTCCCGTCGGGGAGCAGTACTTC
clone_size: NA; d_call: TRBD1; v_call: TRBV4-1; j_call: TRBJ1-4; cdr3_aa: CASSQVGTANEKLFF; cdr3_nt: TGCGCCAGCAGCCAAGTAGGGACAGCGAATGAAAAACTGTTTTTT
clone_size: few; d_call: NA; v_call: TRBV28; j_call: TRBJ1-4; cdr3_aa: CASSLSGEGSEKLFF; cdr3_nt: TGTGCCAGCAGTTTATCTGGAGAAGGCTCCGAAAAACTGTTTTTT
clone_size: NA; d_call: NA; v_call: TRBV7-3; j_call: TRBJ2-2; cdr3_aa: CASSLFGQATGELFF; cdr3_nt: TGTGCCAGCAGCTTATTTGGACAAGCTACCGGGGAGCTGTTTTTT
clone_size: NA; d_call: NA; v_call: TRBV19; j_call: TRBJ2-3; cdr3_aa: CASSWGPEQYF; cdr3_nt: TGTGCCAGTAGTTGGGGGCCGGAGCAGTATTTT
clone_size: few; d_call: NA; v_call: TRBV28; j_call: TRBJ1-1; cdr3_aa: CASSLSSLGAFF; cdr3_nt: TGTGCCAGCAGTCTCTCAAGTCTTGGAGCTTTCTTT
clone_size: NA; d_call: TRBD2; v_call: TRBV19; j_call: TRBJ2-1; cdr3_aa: CASSIPLSGSWYNEQFF; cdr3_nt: TGTGCCAGTAGTATCCCCCTTAGCGGGAGCTGGTACAATGAGCAGTTCTTC
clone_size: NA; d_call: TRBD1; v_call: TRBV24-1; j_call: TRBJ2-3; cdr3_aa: CATSDVGTATTDTQYF; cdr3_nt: TGTGCCACGTCTGATGTTGGGACAGCTACCACAGATACGCAGTATTTT
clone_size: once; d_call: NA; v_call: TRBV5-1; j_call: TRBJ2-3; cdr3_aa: CASSLDLGGGNTQYF; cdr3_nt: TGCGCCAGCAGCTTGGATTTGGGAGGCGGAAATACGCAGTATTTT
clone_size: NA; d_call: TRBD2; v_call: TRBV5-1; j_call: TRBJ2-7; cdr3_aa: CASRLLDGRYEQYF; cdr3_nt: TGCGCCAGCAGGCTTCTAGACGGGAGGTACGAGCAGTACTTC
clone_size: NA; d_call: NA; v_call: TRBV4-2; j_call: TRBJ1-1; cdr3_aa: CASSQVMGGSETEAFF; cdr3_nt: TGTGCCAGCAGCCAAGTTATGGGGGGGTCGGAAACAGAAGCTTTCTTT
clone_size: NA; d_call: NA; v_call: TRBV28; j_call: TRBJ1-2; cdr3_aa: CASSISGYGYTF; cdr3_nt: TGTGCCAGCAGCATATCAGGGTATGGCTACACCTTC
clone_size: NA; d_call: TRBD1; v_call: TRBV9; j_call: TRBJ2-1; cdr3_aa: CASSAPHMTGTGKPNEQFF; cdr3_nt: TGTGCCAGCAGCGCACCCCACATGACCGGGACAGGGAAGCCCAATGAGCAGTTCTTC
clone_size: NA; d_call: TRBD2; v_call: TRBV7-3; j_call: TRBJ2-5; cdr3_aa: CASSLGGSGRGETQYF; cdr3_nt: TGTGCCAGCAGCTTAGGGGGTAGCGGGAGAGGAGAGACCCAGTACTTC
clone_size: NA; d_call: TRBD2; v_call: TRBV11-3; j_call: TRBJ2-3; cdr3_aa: CASSAQTSGRATDTQYF; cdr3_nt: TGTGCCAGCAGCGCCCAAACCAGCGGGAGGGCCACAGATACGCAGTATTTT
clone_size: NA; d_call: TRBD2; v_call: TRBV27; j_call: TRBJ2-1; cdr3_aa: CASSLGGRARNEQFF; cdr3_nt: TGTGCCAGCAGTTTGGGCGGGAGGGCCCGCAATGAGCAGTTCTTC
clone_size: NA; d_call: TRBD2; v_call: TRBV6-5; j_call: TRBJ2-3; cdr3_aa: CASRQTGLALRTQYF; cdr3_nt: TGTGCCAGCAGACAGACGGGACTAGCGCTACGGACGCAGTATTTT
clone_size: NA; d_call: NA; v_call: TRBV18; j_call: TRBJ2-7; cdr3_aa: CASSHGQNYEQYF; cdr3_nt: TGTGCCAGCTCACACGGACAGAACTACGAGCAGTACTTC